Below are 11 T cell receptor beta chains sequenced from a single sample in a study of cytomegalovirus exposure and HLA in healthy donors. Amplification used 60 Vbeta primers and 13 Jbeta primers. Sequencing used immunoSEQ multiplex PCR; TCRdb keeps in-frame clones, though not all of them. The table has about 240,000 clones, approximately 82% seen once. Input material: PBMCs. These receptors all stem from an older woman in good health and CMV-seropositive.

This chain joins TRBV29-1 and TRBJ1-1; 10 nucleotides agree with TRBD1. CDR1 is SQVTM, CDR2 ANQGSEA, per germline. This CDR3 region has 18 residues. J was trimmed by 0 bases and V by 7 bases; bases with no gene match: 17. The CDR3 region is CSAAVMRDRGRMNTEAFF. DNA for the CDR3: TGCAGCGCTGCGGTTATGCGGGACAGGGGAAGAATGAACACTGAAGCTTTCTTT. The full variable domain, its missing parts supplied by reference TRBV29-1 and TRBJ1-1, is SAVISQKPSRDICQRGTSLTIQCQVDSQVTMMFWYRQQPGQSLTLIATANQGSEATYESGFVIDKFPISRPNLTFSTLTVSNMSPEDSSIYLCSAAVMRDRGRMNTEAFFGQGTRLTVV.

This rearrangement joins TRBV10-3 to TRBJ2-1, with 10 bases fitting TRBD1. The CDR3 totals 14 residues. V lost 6 bases and J lost 4; bases outside the gene matches: 3. Germline V gene sequence: CDR1 ENHRY, CDR2 SYGVKD. As DNA, the CDR3 is TGTGCCATCAGCGGACAGGGGGTTTACAATGAGCAGTTCTTC. Translation gives CAISGQGVYNEQFF.

This clone occurred a few times. The J gene is TRBJ1-1, the V gene TRBV6-5; TRBD1 is a possible D gene (5 bases). Germline V gene lookup returns CDR1 MNHEY and CDR2 SVGAGI. Trimming shortened V by 10 bases and J by 4 bases, and 16 bases separated the two germline ends. This CDR3 has 13 amino acids. CDR3 region: CATTGSTGTEAFF. CDR3 DNA sequence: TGTGCCACCACAGGCTCCACGGGCACTGAAGCTTTCTTT.

The chain uses TRBV6-1 and TRBJ1-2; the match to TRBD1 covers 12 bases. With V trimmed by 8 bases and J by 7 bases, 8 bases remained unmatched. Germline V gene data show CDR1 as MNHNS and CDR2 as SASEGT. This CDR3 comprises 14 residues. This CDR3 reads CASGRDRGLSGYTF. CDR3 DNA: TGTGCCAGCGGCCGGGACAGGGGGCTCAGTGGCTACACCTTC.

This chain connects TRBV7-3 to TRBJ2-3, with no clear D. V was shortened by 5 bases and J by 2 bases, with 11 bases between the two germline ends. Per germline, CDR1 SGHTA and CDR2 FQGTGA. This CDR3 is 14 amino acids long. CDR3 sequence: CASSKTESTDTQYF. The CDR3 DNA sequence: TGTGCCAGCAGCAAAACAGAGTCCACAGATACGCAGTATTTT.

V and J are TRBV7-3 and TRBJ2-1; D not resolved. The CDR3 contains 14 residues. The germline CDR1 and CDR2 sequences are SGHTA and FQGTGA. V lost 3 bases, J lost 8 bases, and 14 bases lay in between. The CDR3: CASSFRQIHDEQFF. The CDR3 nucleotides read TGTGCCAGCAGCTTTCGACAAATACATGATGAGCAGTTCTTC.

This chain links TRBV5-1 with TRBJ2-5, with 8 bases identical to TRBD1. The length of the CDR3 is 18 residues. J gave up 7 bases and V 1 base, and 18 bases lay outside the gene matches. CDR1 and CDR2 from the germline V gene are SGHRS and YFSETQ. CDR3 nucleotides: TGCGCCAGCAGCTTGCGGACAGGGCAATCGTCCTCGCAGGTGACCCAGTACTTC. Amino acids: CASSLRTGQSSSQVTQYF.

Notes on this clone: Other DNA sequences in the same sample also yield this CDR3. The V call is TRBV29-1, the J call TRBJ1-1; D gene unclear. V shed 5 bases and J shed 1 base, with 14 bases lying between them. The length of the CDR3 is 14 residues. Germline V gene lookup returns CDR1 SQVTM and CDR2 ANQGSEA. In nucleotides, the CDR3 is TGCAGCGTTAACTTACAGAAAAAGAACACTGAAGCTTTCTTT. It specifies CSVNLQKKNTEAFF.

The chain has TRBV5-1 and TRBJ2-5; 7 bases are a match to TRBD2. The CDR3 totals 16 residues. Germline loops: CDR1 SGHRS, CDR2 YFSETQ. Trimming at V came to 0 bases and at J to 2 bases, leaving 7 bases not matched to a gene. The CDR3: CASSLGTLGGQETQYF. Here the CDR3 DNA reads TGCGCCAGCAGCTTGGGGACTCTCGGGGGGCAAGAGACCCAGTACTTC.

This rearrangement joins TRBV9 to TRBJ2-7; D possibly corresponds to TRBD1 (6 bases). Trimming removed 3 bases at V and 5 bases at J, with 12 bases between. The V gene's germline CDR1 is SGDLS and CDR2 YYNGEE. This CDR3 comprises 13 residues. CDR3 coding DNA: TGTGCCAGCAGCGGCCAGGGGCGCGACGAGCAGTACTTC. It specifies CASSGQGRDEQYF.

The chain couples TRBV7-2 to TRBJ2-7; 10 positions agree with TRBD1. Looked up from germline, CDR1 is SGHTA and CDR2 is FQGNSA. The CDR3 is 14 amino acids. V shed 3 bases, J shed 3 bases, and the junction held 2 bases outside the gene matches. The CDR3 DNA reads as TGTGCCAGCAGCTTGGACAGGGGGAACTACGAGCAGTACTTC. It specifies CASSLDRGNYEQYF.